What follows are 17 T cell receptor beta chains derived from one specimen sequenced in a study of T cells expressing NK-cell markers. After re-calling the 5' RACE reads, TCRdb lists one entry per CDR3 protein, DNA absent. The listing records about 260,000 distinct CDR3 sequences. Sequenced: blood T cells: a sorted CD56 or NKG2C T cell subset, CD4+ or CD8+ T cells, or bulk PBMC T cells (not recorded which). These TCRs come from a man aged 18-30 years in good health.

V usage is TRBV5-1 and J usage is TRBJ2-1; the TCRdb D gene call, TRBD2, has no DNA to confirm it. The germline V gene encodes CDR1 SGHRS and CDR2 YFSETQ. The CDR3 contains 15 residues. The CDR3: CASSPTSGLNNEQFF.

The chain has TRBV7-3 and TRBJ2-1. Germline CDR1 reads SGHTA; CDR2 reads FQGTGA. This CDR3 has 14 residues. CDR3: CASSFGKDPNEQFF.

The gene calls are TRBV28 and TRBJ2-4; there is no DNA to check the TCRdb D call of TRBD1. The CDR3 is 14 amino acids. Germline loops: CDR1 MDHEN, CDR2 SYDVKM. The CDR3 here is CASSFSTGENIQYF.

This chain connects TRBV5-1 to TRBJ2-3. The CDR3 has 12 amino acids. CDR1 and CDR2 from the germline V gene are SGHRS and YFSETQ. The CDR3 here is CASSLGAGTQYF. Drawing the rest from reference TRBV5-1 and TRBJ2-3, the complete variable domain is KAGVTQTPRYLIKTRGQQVTLSCSPISGHRSVSWYQQTPGQGLQFLFEYFSETQRNKGNFPGRFSGRQFSNSRSEMNVSTLELGDSALYLCASSLGAGTQYFGPGTRLTVL.

The gene calls are TRBV4-2 and TRBJ2-2; with no DNA, the TCRdb D assignment of TRBD2 cannot be verified. Germline CDR1 is LGHNA and CDR2 is YNFKEQ. This CDR3 region has 12 residues. CDR3 region: CASSRANGELFF.

The chain carries TRBV5-4 and TRBJ2-3. CDR1 is SGHNT, CDR2 YYREEE, per germline (reference sequence). The CDR3 loop spans 13 amino acids. The CDR3: CASSFDVGDTQYF.

J is TRBJ1-2 and V is TRBV10-3. CDR1 and CDR2 (germline): ENHRY, SYGVKD. This CDR3 is 12 amino acids long. The CDR3 sequence: CAISESRVGYTF.

V usage is TRBV6-1 and J usage is TRBJ2-1; TCRdb designates TRBD1, a call that cannot be tested without DNA. This CDR3 is 15 amino acids long. Germline V gene lookup returns CDR1 MNHNS and CDR2 SASEGT. The CDR3 region is CASSRQGTLYNEQFF.

The J gene is TRBJ1-1, the V gene TRBV11-2; TCRdb names TRBD1, which stays unverified in the absence of DNA. This CDR3 is 14 amino acids long. From germline, CDR1 is SGHAT and CDR2 FQNNGV. CDR3: CASSKDRGNTEAFF.

V is TRBV12-3 or TRBV12-4 and J is TRBJ2-2; TCRdb returns TRBD1, unconfirmable since there is no DNA. The CDR3 length is 15 residues. This CDR3 is CASSLEEGVGGELFF.

The chain employs TRBV29-1 and TRBJ2-3. Germline V gene sequence: CDR1 SQVTM, CDR2 ANQGSEA. The CDR3 extends over 13 amino acids. The CDR3 spells CSVDRTRTDTQYF.

The genes are TRBV20-1 and TRBJ2-5; the D call from TCRdb, TRBD1, cannot be confirmed without DNA. The V gene's germline CDR1 is DFQATT and CDR2 SNEGSKA (reference sequence). The CDR3 sequence is 14 residues long. The CDR3 is CSARKTGVQETQYF.

V gene TRBV18 combines with J gene TRBJ2-6. The CDR3 is made up of 17 amino acids. Per germline, CDR1 KGHSH and CDR2 LQKENI. The CDR3 protein is CASSPQGASTGANVLTF.

The gene calls are TRBV6-5 and TRBJ1-5. Germline CDR1 is MNHEY and CDR2 is SVGAGI. This CDR3 is built from 18 residues. Here the CDR3 reads CASSYSRPVGRSNQPQHF.

The rearrangement links TRBV10-3 to TRBJ2-6; checking the TCRdb D call of TRBD2 is not possible without DNA. CDR3 length equals 18 residues. Germline V lookup: CDR1 ENHRY, CDR2 SYGVKD. CDR3 region: CAISESGEAKLGANVLTF.

The chain's CDR3 is CASTIRGTGANVLTF. The chain uses TRBV12-3 or TRBV12-4 and TRBJ2-6; checking the TCRdb D call of TRBD1 is not possible without DNA. This CDR3 has 15 residues.

CDR3 sequence: CAWSVQGIGQYF. The V call is TRBV30, the J call TRBJ2-7. This CDR3 has 12 amino acids. Germline CDR1 reads GTSNPN; CDR2 reads SVGIG (reference sequence).